What follows are 6 T cell receptor beta chains derived from one specimen sequenced in a study of cytomegalovirus exposure and HLA in healthy donors. This PCR relied on a set of 60 Vbeta primers and 13 Jbeta primers. TCRdb's copy holds only in-frame clones and misses some; the assay was immunoSEQ multiplex PCR. The data hold over 150,000 clones, with about 80% observed a single time. Sequencing used PBMCs. The receptors were sampled from a girl aged 10 to 17 in good health and CMV-seropositive.

This chain joins TRBV29-1 and TRBJ2-1, with D possibly being TRBD1 (5 bases). V shed 6 bases and J shed 4 bases, with 16 bases lying between them. CDR3 length: 14 residues. CDR1 is SQVTM and CDR2 is ANQGSEA in the germline V gene. The CDR3 DNA reads as TGCAGCGTAGACAGCCCGGACCTATACAATGAGCAGTTCTTC. Protein product: CSVDSPDLYNEQFF.

This chain joins TRBV4-1 and TRBJ2-7; possibly TRBD2 for D (6 bases). Germline-derived CDR1 and CDR2 are MGHRA and YSYEKL. This CDR3 has 15 amino acids. V gave up 3 bases and J gave up 3 bases, with 15 bases separating them. CDR3 sequence reads: CASSHGGSPLYEQYF. The CDR3 DNA reads TGCGCCAGCAGCCATGGGGGGAGCCCTCTCTACGAGCAGTACTTC.

The CDR3 protein is CASRPRDNGHEQYF. The CDR3 nucleotides read TGTGCCAGCAGGCCGCGGGATAATGGGCACGAGCAGTACTTC. The chain employs TRBV27 and TRBJ2-7; tentative D call: TRBD2 (6 bases). The CDR3 has 14 residues. V lost 6 bases and J 5 bases, leaving 17 bases between the germline ends. Germline CDR1 reads MNHEY; CDR2 reads SMNVEV (reference sequence).

The V and J genes are TRBV11-2 and TRBJ1-1, with 7 nucleotides matching TRBD1. J lost 1 base, V lost 0 bases, and 5 bases had no gene match. Germline CDR1 SGHAT, CDR2 FQNNGV. The CDR3 length is 16 residues. This CDR3 reads CASSLDFSGGNTEAFF. CDR3 sequence (DNA): TGTGCCAGCAGCTTAGATTTTTCAGGGGGGAACACTGAAGCTTTCTTT.

Comments on this clone: A read error may produce the germline difference seen at one junction end. This chain links TRBV2 with TRBJ2-3, with 8 nucleotides matching TRBD2. CDR3 length: 11 residues. Germline V lookup: CDR1 SNHLY, CDR2 FYNNEI. CDR3 nucleotides: TGTGCCAGCAGTGAGGGATTAGCGGGGCTTTTT. As protein: CASSEGLAGLF.

J is TRBJ1-5 and V is TRBV9; D gene unclear. Trimming removed 1 base at V and 3 bases at J, with 8 bases between. The CDR3 runs 14 residues. The germline V gene has CDR1 SGDLS and CDR2 YYNGEE. CDR3 sequence (DNA): TGTGCCAGCAGCGTATCGGGGAACAATCAGCCCCAGCATTTT. The encoded protein is CASSVSGNNQPQHF.